This T cell receptor beta chain originates from a study of early T cells in non-severe SARS-CoV-2 infection. TCRdb processed the 5' RACE reads anew with MiXCR; each CDR3 protein has one entry. The sample lists about 63,000 distinct CDR3 sequences, under 15% occurring once. This clonotype was seen many times. Germline V gene lookup returns CDR1 GTSNPN and CDR2 SVGIG (reference sequence). Trimming cost V 0 bases and J 3 bases, with 12 bases left between them. The CDR3 is 15 residues long. The sample comprised whole blood. The TCR was taken from an adult who was a healthcare worker with PCR-confirmed SARS-CoV-2 infection or an uninfected control (not recorded which). V usage is TRBV30 and J usage is TRBJ1-5, with D perhaps TRBD1 (6 bases). DNA for the CDR3: TGTGCCTGGAGTGTAGGGGGGCGCCCCAATCAGCCCCAGCATTTT. It codes for CAWSVGGRPNQPQHF.